A single sample gave rise to the 14 T cell receptor beta chains below, sequenced in a study of blood T cell repertoires in COVID-19. The protocol was immunoSEQ multiplex PCR, while the TCRdb copy is restricted to in-frame clones and leaves out a portion. The sample has 40,000 or so clones; roughly 90% are singletons. Sequencing was carried out using peripheral blood. These receptor sequences come from a human donor in a cohort sampled during active COVID-19.

This clone was observed a single time. This chain links TRBV28 with TRBJ1-2, with 7 bases matching TRBD1. This CDR3 has 13 residues. Germline CDR1 and CDR2: MDHEN and SYDVKM. V was pared by 6 bases and J by 3 bases, with 4 bases of the junction left unmatched. CDR3 DNA: TGTGCCAGCAGCCTACAGGGGTACTATGGCTACACCTTC. As protein: CASSLQGYYGYTF.

The chain uses TRBV18 and TRBJ1-3, with TRBD1 matching over 8 bases. V dropped 2 bases and J dropped 9; count of bases not matched to a gene: 9. The CDR3 is made up of 15 amino acids. Germline-derived CDR1 and CDR2 are KGHSH and LQKENI. The DNA for the CDR3 is TGTGCCAGCTCACCAGGCCAGGGGGCGCGGGTCACCATATATTTT. Protein product: CASSPGQGARVTIYF.

V and J are TRBV6-5 and TRBJ1-1; no clear D. From germline, CDR1 is MNHEY and CDR2 SVGAGI. The CDR3 length is 12 residues. Trimming removed 10 bases from V and 4 bases from J, with 13 bases in between. In DNA, the CDR3 is TGTGCCACGGACTCCCCGGGCACTGAAGCTTTCTTT. Translation: CATDSPGTEAFF.

The V call is TRBV4-1, the J call TRBJ1-1; TRBD1 might be the D (6 bases). V was shortened by 3 bases and J by 1 base, with 15 bases between the two germline ends. CDR3 length: 16 amino acids. Germline values: CDR1 MGHRA, CDR2 YSYEKL. The chain's CDR3 is CASSHLGGAANTEAFF. The CDR3 DNA sequence: TGCGCCAGCAGCCACTTAGGGGGGGCAGCGAACACTGAAGCTTTCTTT.

The chain uses TRBV23-1 and TRBJ2-3; the match to TRBD1 covers 7 bases. TRBV23-1 is labeled an ORF, and its function is uncertain. This CDR3 region has 16 residues. The V gene end was trimmed by 3 bases and the J gene end by 2 bases; junction bases not matched to a gene: 8. Written as DNA, the CDR3 is TGCGCCAGCAGTCACCACTTCGACAGGGTCACAGATACGCAGTATTTT. It specifies CASSHHFDRVTDTQYF.

The chain is built from TRBV18 and TRBJ1-5, with a weak D call TRBD1 (5 bases). The germline V gene encodes CDR1 KGHSH and CDR2 LQKENI. Trimming pared 3 bases from V and 0 bases from J, leaving 18 bases between. CDR3 length: 18 residues. The CDR3 sequence is CASSPGGLSTDSNQPQHF. The CDR3 DNA sequence: TGTGCCAGCTCACCGGGGGGATTATCGACAGATAGCAATCAGCCCCAGCATTTT.

The gene calls are TRBV13 and TRBJ2-7; D perhaps matches TRBD1 (5 bases). Trimming took off 0 bases at V and 2 bases at J, with 5 bases between the two ends. The CDR3 extends over 13 amino acids. Germline values: CDR1 PRHDT, CDR2 FYEKMQ (reference sequence). This CDR3 reads CASSLGDTYEQYF. CDR3 in DNA: TGTGCCAGCAGCTTAGGGGACACCTACGAGCAGTACTTC.

V gene TRBV6-1 combines with J gene TRBJ1-6; weak D call: TRBD1 (6 bases). Germline CDR1 reads MNHNS; CDR2 reads SASEGT. The CDR3 totals 15 residues. Trimming removed 1 base from V and 9 bases from J, with 13 bases in between. The CDR3 DNA is TGTGCCAGCAGTGAAGTAGGGCAAGGGGGTTCACCCCTCCACTTT. Protein product: CASSEVGQGGSPLHF.

This clone was counted once. The genes are TRBV2 and TRBJ1-1; D unclear. V was shortened by 1 base and J by 1 base, with 4 bases between the two germline ends. The CDR3 covers 13 residues. The germline V gene has CDR1 SNHLY and CDR2 FYNNEI. The CDR3 protein is CASSEVQNTEAFF. CDR3 in DNA: TGTGCCAGCAGTGAAGTACAGAACACTGAAGCTTTCTTT.

This clone came up a few times. This chain joins TRBV2 and TRBJ1-2; D is possibly TRBD1 (5 bases). This CDR3 comprises 15 residues. The germline V gene encodes CDR1 SNHLY and CDR2 FYNNEI. Trimming removed 0 bases at V and 2 bases at J, with 10 bases between. Here the CDR3 reads CASSEAMAGNYGYTF. CDR3 coding DNA: TGTGCCAGCAGTGAAGCTATGGCAGGGAACTATGGCTACACCTTC.

V is TRBV18 and J is TRBJ1-4; 8 nucleotides line up with TRBD1. The germline gives CDR1 KGHSH, CDR2 LQKENI. There are 16 residues in the CDR3. Trimming cost V 3 bases and J 8 bases; bases outside gene matches: 11. CDR3 residues: CASSPREQGGGEKLFF. CDR3 in DNA: TGTGCCAGCTCACCGAGGGAACAGGGGGGAGGAGAAAAACTGTTTTTT.

The V and J genes are TRBV11-2 and TRBJ1-3; 12 bases map to TRBD1. V lost 2 bases to trimming and J lost 7 bases; unmatched junction nucleotides: 6. Germline loops: CDR1 SGHAT, CDR2 FQNNGV. CDR3 length: 16 residues. The CDR3 here is CASSLRGGQGANTIYF. The CDR3 coding sequence is TGTGCCAGCAGCTTACGGGGGGGACAGGGGGCCAACACCATATATTTT.

The V and J genes are TRBV10-3 and TRBJ1-1, with 10 positions matching TRBD1. Germline loops: CDR1 ENHRY, CDR2 SYGVKD. CDR3 length equals 15 residues. Germline trimming cut 6 bases from V and 4 bases from J; bases unmatched to any gene: 8. The CDR3 DNA reads TGTGCCATCAGGGCGACAGGGGGCGGGAGCACTGAAGCTTTCTTT. This gives the protein CAIRATGGGSTEAFF.

The genes are TRBV14 and TRBJ1-1; D perhaps matches TRBD1 (5 bases). Per germline, CDR1 SGHDN and CDR2 FVKESK. Trimming took 0 bases from V and 2 from J, leaving 19 bases between them. CDR3 length: 18 amino acids. The CDR3 protein is CASSQDPWGFQGNTEAFF. In DNA form, the CDR3 reads TGTGCCAGCAGCCAAGATCCATGGGGATTTCAGGGCAACACTGAAGCTTTCTTT.